This note documents a single T cell receptor (beta chain) sequence. The data are from a study of blood T cell repertoires in COVID-19. Study information: The cDNA or gDNA used as material had been derived from T cells, B-cell-depleted T cells, or PBMCs.

The CDR3 contains 14 residues. Trimming took off 2 bases at V and 0 bases at J, with 7 bases between the two ends. Germline V gives CDR1 ENHRY, CDR2 SYGVKD. In the authors' workflow: Estimates of nucleated cell counts were drawn from the amplification of reference gene primers. Produced via immunoSEQ multiplex PCR; TCRdb's table is partial and in-frame only. The DNA was the basis for D and trimming; V, J and clone size are from that table. The repertoire holds about 80,000 clones, with around nine tenths as singletons. The chain links TRBV10-3 to TRBJ1-1; D is unresolved. The sample taken for sequencing was peripheral blood. The clonotype was recovered from an elderly woman with acute or convalescent COVID-19. CDR3 sequence (DNA): TGTGCCATCAGTGAGGGCAGTTTGAACACTGAAGCTTTCTTT. It is translated as CAISEGSLNTEAFF.